The 12 T cell receptor beta chains presented below share a single source sample, sequenced in a study of CXCR3-negative and CXCR3-positive naive CD8 T cells. 5' RACE with UMI labels generated the TRB cDNA libraries. TCRdb reprocessed the 5' RACE reads and reports one entry per CDR3 protein, with no DNA. The sample's table shows 84,000 or so distinct CDR3 sequences. Sample: naive CXCR3- CD8+ T cells from blood. Subset given: CD45RO-CCR7+CD27+CD95- naive CD8+ T cells lacking CXCR3 (TNR3-). These receptor sequences come from a human donor in good health. Some clones in this sample may be carry-over from other donors' samples.

V and J are TRBV5-6 and TRBJ1-1. The CDR3 has 13 residues. Germline assignment: CDR1 SGHDT and CDR2 YYEEEE. The CDR3 reads CASNLGGNTEAFF.

This chain connects TRBV7-9 to TRBJ1-1; the TRBD1 assignment by TCRdb is unverifiable without DNA. This CDR3 is built from 15 residues. Germline assignment: CDR1 SEHNR and CDR2 FQNEAQ (reference sequence). CDR3 protein: CASSPRGGASTEAFF.

The rearrangement uses TRBV29-1 and TRBJ2-2; TCRdb's D call, TRBD1, is unchecked because there is no DNA. Germline V lookup: CDR1 SQVTM, CDR2 ANQGSEA. The CDR3 contains 12 residues. The CDR3 here is CSVEEGPGELFF.

This chain connects TRBV7-9 to TRBJ1-3. The CDR3 is made up of 14 amino acids. Germline assignment: CDR1 SEHNR and CDR2 FQNEAQ (reference sequence). CDR3 residues: CASSSREPGNTIYF.

The chain uses TRBV7-6 and TRBJ2-7. CDR3 length: 15 residues. CDR1 is SGHVS, CDR2 FNYEAQ, per germline. The chain's CDR3 is CASSLEASEHYEQYF.

This chain connects TRBV28 to TRBJ1-1; TCRdb picks TRBD1, but there is no DNA to check that call. The CDR3 has 14 residues. CDR1 and CDR2 from the germline V gene are MDHEN and SYDVKM. The CDR3 loop is CASKGTGKDTEAFF.

The rearrangement uses TRBV4-3 and TRBJ2-7; lacking DNA, the TRBD1 call made by TCRdb goes unchecked. CDR3 length: 15 amino acids. Per the germline V gene, CDR1 is LGHNA and CDR2 is YSLEER. The CDR3: CASSQEQGYNYEQYF.

The rearrangement uses TRBV12-3 or TRBV12-4 and TRBJ1-1; TCRdb reports TRBD1, a call that lacks DNA to check it against. The CDR3 extends over 11 amino acids. The CDR3 reads CASTGGTEAFF.

CDR3 in amino acids: CSAVAPGQGSYNEQFF. The chain uses TRBV29-1 and TRBJ2-1; TCRdb designates TRBD1, a call that cannot be tested without DNA. This CDR3 is built from 16 residues. From germline, CDR1 is SQVTM and CDR2 ANQGSEA.

The V call is TRBV6-2 or TRBV6-3, the J call TRBJ2-5; no DNA is available, so the TRBD1 call from TCRdb remains unchecked. The CDR3 has 17 residues. CDR1 MNHEY and CDR2 SVGEGT come from the germline V gene. CDR3 sequence: CASIERPGQKYQETQYF.

V is TRBV12-3 or TRBV12-4 and J is TRBJ1-2. CDR3 length equals 14 residues. This CDR3 reads CASTLHPINYGYTF.

The rearrangement uses TRBV20-1 and TRBJ2-5; TCRdb's D call of TRBD1 is untestable without DNA. Germline CDR1 reads DFQATT; CDR2 reads SNEGSKA (reference sequence). The CDR3 covers 15 residues. The CDR3 loop is CSARTGDKRQETQYF.